These 17 T cell receptor beta chains were sequenced from one sample in a study of tumor-infiltrating lymphocytes in primary liver carcinoma. Production of TCR beta cDNA used approximately 0.55 ug total RNA together with a constant-region primer. Libraries of TCR beta came from three nested multiplex PCR rounds with slightly modified ARM-PCR. The study ran its first two PCR rounds for roughly 11 cycles each, using TRBV1-TRBV30 forward primers and a C-beta reverse primer. TCRdb called the multiplex PCR reads again in MiXCR, with one record for every CDR3 protein. Of 100,000 to 150,000 distinct CDR3 sequences listed, 64% were seen once; the top ten hold 7% to 10%. Co-extracted RNA and DNA came from roughly 21-30 mg of unsorted bulk tissue. Sequencing was carried out using liver tumor tissue from sampling region 3. Subset reported: tumor region T3, left-lateral pole. Receptor source: an older woman with primary liver carcinoma and hepatitis B virus infection.

The V and J genes are TRBV18 and TRBJ2-1; perhaps TRBD1 as D (6 bases). Looked up from germline, CDR1 is KGHSH and CDR2 is LQKENI. This CDR3 contains 14 residues. Trimming removed 2 bases at V and 9 bases at J, with 14 bases between. The CDR3 is CASSPTAGAVEQFF. CDR3 DNA sequence: TGTGCCAGCTCACCAACGGCAGGGGCCGTTGAGCAGTTCTTC.

In regard to this clonotype: Since no conserved phenylalanine or tryptophan closes the CDR3, a read error is the likely cause. The V gene is TRBV12-3 or TRBV12-4, the J gene TRBJ2-2; D gene unclear. V dropped 6 bases and J dropped 3 bases, with 14 bases sitting between them. CDR3 size: 15 residues. The CDR3 here is CASSPRATDTGELFL. The CDR3 DNA follows: TGTGCCAGCAGCCCACGGGCGACCGACACCGGGGAGCTGTTTCTT.

Notes on this clonotype: A read error is possible here, since a much larger clone lies one base away. The chain uses TRBV28 and TRBJ2-1; TRBD1 is a possible D gene (7 bases). The CDR3 covers 16 residues. V dropped 10 bases and J dropped 1 base, with 20 bases sitting between them. The germline CDR1 and CDR2 sequences are MDHEN and SYDVKM. DNA of the CDR3: TGTGCCAACAGGCAGGGGGGCTTTAGGTCCTACAATGAGCAGTTCTTC. Protein: CANRQGGFRSYNEQFF.

Note on this clonotype: The junction shows a germline mismatch at one end, possibly a read error. V gene TRBV29-1 combines with J gene TRBJ2-3, with 10 bases that match TRBD2. CDR1 is SQVTM, CDR2 ANQGSEA, per germline. The CDR3 spans 15 residues. CDR3 loop: CSVQGLAVSTVTQYF. The DNA for the CDR3 is TGCAGCGTCCAAGGACTAGCGGTTAGCACAGTTACGCAGTATTTT.

On this clonotype: As the CDR3 is not closed by the conserved phenylalanine or tryptophan, this likely results from a read error. J is TRBJ2-7 and V is TRBV12-3 or TRBV12-4; D is unclear. CDR3 size: 12 residues. The CDR3 bases are TGCGCCAGCAGTTCCACTAAGGCCGAGCAGTACATC. Translating gives CASSSTKAEQYI.

This clonotype has a handful of counts. This chain joins TRBV28 and TRBJ2-5, with unresolved D. The CDR3 runs to 14 residues. Germline lookup yields CDR1 MDHEN and CDR2 SYDVKM. V shed 5 bases and J shed 4 bases, with 14 bases lying between them. The CDR3 sequence is CASSQVPWGETQYF. The CDR3, as DNA: TGTGCCAGCAGTCAGGTCCCCTGGGGAGAGACCCAGTACTTC.

A note on this clonotype: The CDR3 does not close with the conserved phenylalanine or tryptophan, likely indicating a read error. The chain couples TRBV29-1 to TRBJ1-1, with no clear D. Trimming took 6 bases from V and 11 from J, leaving 16 bases between them. The CDR3 consists of 11 residues. Per germline, CDR1 SQVTM and CDR2 ANQGSEA. CDR3 in DNA: TGCAGCGTAGCCACCTATGCTATCGCTTTCCTT. This translates into CSVATYAIAFL.

This clonotype is categorized as medium-sized. The chain is built from TRBV11-2 and TRBJ1-2; a possible D gene is TRBD1 (6 bases). Looked up from germline, CDR1 is SGHAT and CDR2 is FQNNGV. The CDR3 totals 15 residues. V lost 0 bases, J lost 2 bases, and 10 bases lay in between. The CDR3 loop is CASSLDPGANYGYTF. CDR3 DNA: TGTGCCAGCAGCTTAGACCCAGGGGCCAACTATGGCTACACCTTC.

With respect to this clonotype: Because it lacks the conserved phenylalanine or tryptophan at the end, this CDR3 is likely a read error. The J gene is TRBJ2-7, the V gene TRBV11-3; 7 bases line up with TRBD1. The J segment lost 4 bases and the V segment lost 5 bases, leaving 11 bases of the junction unmatched. Germline-derived CDR1 and CDR2 are SGHNT and YENEEA. The CDR3 has 15 amino acids. In DNA form, the CDR3 reads TGTGCCAGCAGCCCCGGGACAGAGGGCAATTACGAGCAGTACCTC. Protein sequence: CASSPGTEGNYEQYL.

This chain links TRBV11-2 with TRBJ1-2; 7 nucleotides line up with TRBD1. Germline CDR1 and CDR2: SGHAT and FQNNGV. This CDR3 has 16 amino acids. V was pared by 9 bases and J by 2 bases, with 15 bases of the junction left unmatched. CDR3 DNA sequence: TGTGCCAGTAGCCGAACCAAGCCAGGGGGGAACTATGGCTACACCTTC. This translates into CASSRTKPGGNYGYTF.

This clonotype turned up a few times. The genes are TRBV28 and TRBJ1-2; TRBD1 matches 9 bases. The CDR3 is 15 amino acids. With 5 bases clipped from V and 8 bases from J, the junction kept 12 bases outside the gene matches. The germline V gene has CDR1 MDHEN and CDR2 SYDVKM. The CDR3 protein is CASSLLTGGSRGYTF. In DNA, the CDR3 is TGTGCCAGCAGTCTACTGACAGGGGGAAGTCGAGGCTACACCTTC.

This clonotype was counted between two and nine times. Germline is not matched at one junction end, which may reflect a read error. The CDR3 nucleotides are TGTGCCGGCGGAACTAGGAACACCGGGGAGCTGTTCTTT. As protein: CAGGTRNTGELFF. The chain joins TRBV11-2 to TRBJ2-2; the D gene is possibly TRBD2 (5 bases). CDR3 length: 13 amino acids. CDR1 is SGHAT and CDR2 is FQNNGV in the germline V gene. The full variable domain, rest sourced from reference TRBV11-2 and TRBJ2-2, is EAGVAQSPRYKIIEKRQSVAFWCNPISGHATLYWYQQILGQGPKLLIQFQNNGVVDDSQLPKDRFSAERLKGVDSTLKIQPAKLEDSAVYLCAGGTRNTGELFFGEGSRLTVL.

The table lists this clonotype with a few counts. A junction end diverges from the germline sequence, so it may reflect a read error. The genes are TRBV11-2 and TRBJ2-3, with 10 bases identical to TRBD2. The CDR3 contains 18 residues. CDR1 and CDR2 from the germline V gene are SGHAT and FQNNGV. The CDR3 sequence: CASSSGLAGVLSTDMQYF. CDR3 nucleotide sequence: TGTGCCAGCAGCTCTGGGCTAGCGGGAGTACTGAGCACAGATATGCAGTATTTT.

In its sample, this clonotype was seen many times. The genes are TRBV4-2 and TRBJ2-7, with TRBD2 identical over 9 bases. V trimming: 0 bases; J trimming: 1 base; junction bases outside the gene matches: 10. The CDR3 covers 18 residues. The V gene's germline CDR1 is LGHNA and CDR2 YNFKEQ. Here the CDR3 DNA reads TGTGCCAGCAGCCAAGATCCGTCGCGGGAGGGGGGGTCCTACGAGCAGTACTTC. Its protein is CASSQDPSREGGSYEQYF.

This clonotype was observed at least ten times. The J gene is TRBJ1-1, the V gene TRBV6-5; D is unclear. Germline V gives CDR1 MNHEY, CDR2 SVGAGI. The V end was cut by 2 bases, the J end by 1 base, with 11 bases between. This CDR3 contains 15 residues. The CDR3 region has the DNA TGTGCCAGCAGTTACAACTTACGACAGAACACTGAAGCTTTCTTT. It encodes CASSYNLRQNTEAFF.

This clonotype was detected a few times. This clone may be a read error of a much larger clone one base away. The gene calls are TRBV12-3 or TRBV12-4 and TRBJ1-4, with D hard to call. The CDR3 covers 14 residues. CDR3 DNA: TGTGCCAACAGTCCGAGGAGGACTAATGAAAAACTGTTTTTT. Translation: CANSPRRTNEKLFF.

Regarding this clonotype: A read error is possible here, since a much larger clone lies one base away. Since the CDR3 does not end with the conserved phenylalanine or tryptophan, this likely comes from a read error. The chain combines TRBV5-4 with TRBJ1-6, with 10 bases identical to TRBD1. The germline CDR1 and CDR2 sequences are SGHNT and YYREEE (reference sequence). The CDR3 is made up of 16 amino acids. Trimming at V came to 0 bases and at J to 10 bases, leaving 7 bases not matched to a gene. CDR3 coding DNA: TGTGCCAGCAGCTTGGGACAGGGGGCAGGAAGGTCACCCCTCCACTTA. As protein: CASSLGQGAGRSPLHL.